Sequencing of this TCR beta chain was carried out in a study of T cell clones after liver transplantation. The CDR3 is 11 amino acids. CDR1 is MNHEY, CDR2 SVGAGI, per germline. V dropped 5 bases and J dropped 7 bases, with 8 bases sitting between them. Data came from immunoSEQ multiplex PCR; TCRdb stores just in-frame clones and leaves some out. In the table there are 20,000 to 25,000 clones, just under 80% of which are singletons. The sequence derives from a human patient who received a liver transplant. These T cells may partly come from the graft donor. The chain joins TRBV6-5 to TRBJ1-1, with D possibly being TRBD1 (5 bases). Sequenced material: CD8+ T cells from blood, taken approximately 54 months after liver transplant. CDR3 loop: CASSGTGEAFF. CDR3 DNA sequence: TGTGCCAGCAGTGGTACAGGTGAAGCTTTCTTT.